Below, 23 T cell receptor beta chains from the same sample are listed, as sequenced in a study of T cell changes during pregnancy in multiple sclerosis. Repertoires were generated with immunoSEQ multiplex PCR, while TCRdb's copy carries only in-frame clones and drops some. The sample carries over 55,000 clones, 90% recorded once. The sample here was peripheral blood, taken after pregnancy. The receptor set was obtained from a female donor in good health, enrolled as a control in a pregnancy study.

This chain joins TRBV4-1 and TRBJ2-1; 10 bases line up with TRBD1. Germline trimming cut 1 base from V and 7 bases from J; bases unmatched to any gene: 4. CDR1 is MGHRA and CDR2 is YSYEKL in the germline V gene. The CDR3 contains 15 residues. The CDR3 here is CASSQGDRGRNEQFF. For the CDR3, the DNA is TGCGCCAGCAGCCAAGGTGACAGGGGGCGGAATGAGCAGTTCTTC.

The genes are TRBV6-6 and TRBJ2-5; perhaps TRBD1 as D (5 bases). The V end was cut by 5 bases, the J end by 1 base, with 11 bases between. CDR3 length: 14 residues. From germline, CDR1 is MNHNY and CDR2 SVGAGI (reference sequence). The CDR3 bases are TGTGCCAGCAGTGACGACAGCGTCCAAGAGACCCAGTACTTC. It yields the protein CASSDDSVQETQYF.

The rearrangement links TRBV6-1 to TRBJ2-2, with D unclear. Germline V gene data show CDR1 as MNHNS and CDR2 as SASEGT. The CDR3 loop spans 12 amino acids. V was shortened by 3 bases and J by 7 bases, with 6 bases between the two germline ends. The CDR3 region has the DNA TGTGCCAGCAGTGAGAGGAGCGGGGAGCTGTTTTTT. Amino acid sequence: CASSERSGELFF.

This rearrangement joins TRBV5-6 to TRBJ2-3, with 12 bases matching TRBD2. CDR1 is SGHDT, CDR2 YYEEEE, per germline. CDR3 length: 16 residues. J was trimmed by 3 bases and V by 2 bases; bases with no gene match: 4. Written as DNA, the CDR3 is TGTGCCAGCAGCTTTCTAGCGGGAGGGCCGACAGATACGCAGTATTTT. This translates into CASSFLAGGPTDTQYF. Full variable domain (remainder filled in from reference TRBV5-6 and TRBJ2-3): DAGVTQSPTHLIKTRGQQVTLRCSPKSGHDTVSWYQQALGQGPQFIFQYYEEEERQRGNFPDRFSGHQFPNYSSELNVNALLLGDSALYLCASSFLAGGPTDTQYFGPGTRLTVL.

V gene TRBV7-8 combines with J gene TRBJ2-2; TRBD2 agrees at 12 bases. Germline CDR1 and CDR2: SGHVS and FQNEAQ. The CDR3 has 17 amino acids. Trimming at V came to 5 bases and at J to 1 base, leaving 5 bases not matched to a gene. The CDR3, as DNA: TGTGCCAGCAGCCCCAGGACTAGCGGGATGAACACCGGGGAGCTGTTTTTT. This translates into CASSPRTSGMNTGELFF.

V gene TRBV6-4 combines with J gene TRBJ1-1, with a possible D match to TRBD1 (6 bases). The CDR3 is made up of 15 amino acids. V dropped 4 bases and J dropped 0 bases, with 12 bases sitting between them. Germline assignment: CDR1 MRHNA and CDR2 SNTAGT. CDR3 sequence (DNA): TGTGCCAGCAGTGCGTCGACAGGCATGAACACTGAAGCTTTCTTT. As protein: CASSASTGMNTEAFF.

J is TRBJ1-4 and V is TRBV9, with D uncertain. Germline assignment: CDR1 SGDLS and CDR2 YYNGEE. Trimming removed 4 bases from V and 11 bases from J, with 15 bases in between. The CDR3 loop spans 13 amino acids. The chain's CDR3 is CASSLREKEKLFF. CDR3 in DNA: TGTGCCAGCAGCTTGCGGGAAAAGGAGAAACTGTTTTTT.

V gene TRBV30 combines with J gene TRBJ2-3; D remains unclear. CDR3 length: 11 amino acids. CDR1 is GTSNPN and CDR2 is SVGIG in the germline V gene (reference sequence). V lost 5 bases and J 11 bases, leaving 14 bases between the germline ends. The CDR3 loop is CAWYESGGQYF. CDR3 DNA sequence: TGTGCCTGGTACGAGTCCGGCGGGCAGTATTTT.

This clone was picked up a small number of times. V is TRBV5-8 and J is TRBJ1-2; D not certain. CDR1 is SGHTS and CDR2 is YDEGEE in the germline V gene. The V end lost 3 bases, the J end lost 6 bases, and 12 bases lay between the germline ends. This CDR3 has 13 residues. The CDR3 sequence is CASSSGGLDGYTF. In DNA form, the CDR3 reads TGTGCCAGCAGCTCCGGAGGGTTGGATGGCTACACCTTC.

CDR3 sequence: CASSTSGPYEQYF. CDR3 DNA: TGCGCCAGCTCGACTAGCGGTCCCTACGAGCAGTACTTC. The gene calls are TRBV10-2 and TRBJ2-7, with TRBD2 matching 9 bases. Germline values: CDR1 WSHSY, CDR2 SAAADI. This CDR3 has 13 amino acids. V gave up 8 bases and J gave up 2 bases; unmatched junction bases: 4.

For the CDR3, the DNA is TGTGCCTGGAGTGTATGGCGCGGGGAGGGTGGCAATCAGCCCCAGCATTTT. The encoded protein is CAWSVWRGEGGNQPQHF. The J gene is TRBJ1-5, the V gene TRBV30; no reliable D call. Trimming removed 0 bases from V and 2 bases from J, with 17 bases in between. The germline gives CDR1 GTSNPN, CDR2 SVGIG (reference sequence). This CDR3 region has 17 residues.

This chain links TRBV29-1 with TRBJ2-1; possibly TRBD2 for D (5 bases). CDR1 and CDR2 from the germline V gene are SQVTM and ANQGSEA. CDR3 length: 12 amino acids. The V and J ends lost 4 bases and 5 bases respectively, with 9 bases between them. The DNA for the CDR3 is TGCAGCGTTGGTAGCGCTGACAATGAGCAGTTCTTC. Translating it yields CSVGSADNEQFF.

With respect to this clone: Likely a read error: the CDR3 ends without its conserved phenylalanine or tryptophan. No DNA is shown, since the ends of the CDR3 on it are uncertain; the CDR3 is the one TCRdb lists. The chain has TRBV6-1 and TRBJ1-3; the table gives TRBD1 as D, unverified against the DNA. The CDR3 adds up to 12 amino acids, both ends counted. The germline gives CDR1 MNHNS, CDR2 SASEGT. The CDR3 sequence is CASSTGSPGYSG.

The chain uses TRBV7-9 and TRBJ2-5; no firm D call. Germline loops: CDR1 SEHNR, CDR2 FQNEAQ (reference sequence). V was clipped by 4 bases and J by 5 bases, with 5 bases between them. This CDR3 comprises 11 residues. The CDR3 loop is CASSSEETQYF. The CDR3 DNA follows: TGTGCCAGCAGCTCGGAGGAGACCCAGTACTTC.

The J gene is TRBJ2-6, the V gene TRBV29-1, with D perhaps TRBD2 (7 bases). From germline, CDR1 is SQVTM and CDR2 ANQGSEA. The CDR3 runs 16 residues. V was pared by 2 bases and J by 4 bases, with 15 bases between. CDR3: CSVELGGAPGANVLTF. The CDR3 DNA reads TGCAGCGTTGAATTGGGGGGGGCGCCAGGGGCCAACGTCCTGACTTTC.

The V gene is TRBV7-8, the J gene TRBJ2-5, with 11 bases that match TRBD2. V dropped 1 base and J dropped 4; count of bases not matched to a gene: 8. From germline, CDR1 is SGHVS and CDR2 FQNEAQ. The CDR3 contains 17 residues. The CDR3 sequence is CASSLVGLAGGRETQYF. The DNA for the CDR3 is TGTGCCAGCAGCTTAGTTGGGCTAGCGGGAGGAAGAGAGACCCAGTACTTC.

The V and J genes are TRBV30 and TRBJ1-6, with TRBD1 as a possible D gene (5 bases). In germline, CDR1 is GTSNPN, CDR2 SVGIG (reference sequence). CDR3 length equals 15 residues. The ends were cut back, 5 bases at V and 7 bases at J, with 18 bases in the middle. In DNA, the CDR3 is TGTGCCTGGTCCTCCGGGAGGGGCCTAAATTCACCCCTCCACTTT. Residues: CAWSSGRGLNSPLHF. The whole variable domain, remainder taken from reference TRBV30 and TRBJ1-6, is SQTIHQWPATLVQPVGSPLSLECTVEGTSNPNLYWYRQAAGRGLQLLFYSVGIGQISSEVPQNLSASRPQDRQFILSSKKLLLSDSGFYLCAWSSGRGLNSPLHFGNGTRLTVT.

In nucleotides, the CDR3 is TGTGCCATCAGTGATTCTGGACAGTCGGCAGGGCGCTACACCTTC. This translates into CAISDSGQSAGRYTF. V gene TRBV10-3 combines with J gene TRBJ1-2; D may be TRBD1 (6 bases). The CDR3 runs to 15 residues. CDR1 and CDR2 (germline): ENHRY, SYGVKD. V gave up 3 bases and J gave up 9 bases, with 20 bases separating them.

J is TRBJ1-5 and V is TRBV12-5, with D possibly being TRBD1 (5 bases). The germline V gene has CDR1 LGHNT and CDR2 FRNRAP. The CDR3 consists of 14 residues. V lost 5 bases to trimming and J lost 9 bases, with 17 bases between them. The CDR3: CASGTWTEGRPQHF. CDR3 nucleotide sequence: TGTGCTAGTGGTACATGGACGGAGGGGAGGCCCCAGCATTTT.

The gene calls are TRBV27 and TRBJ1-4; perhaps TRBD1 as D (6 bases). The germline CDR1 and CDR2 sequences are MNHEY and SMNVEV (reference sequence). The V gene lost 5 bases and the J gene lost 5 bases, with 12 bases spanning the gap. The CDR3 is 14 amino acids. Here the CDR3 DNA reads TGTGCCAGCAGTCCACAGGGTTCCAATGAAAAACTGTTTTTT. It specifies CASSPQGSNEKLFF.

The rearrangement uses TRBV9 and TRBJ2-2; 8 bases line up with TRBD2. The germline V gene has CDR1 SGDLS and CDR2 YYNGEE. V dropped 3 bases and J dropped 6; count of bases not matched to a gene: 13. This CDR3 region has 17 residues. CDR3 residues: CASSARGSGSIAGELFF. CDR3 coding DNA: TGTGCCAGCAGCGCCCGGGGGAGCGGGAGTATCGCCGGGGAGCTGTTTTTT.

The chain uses TRBV11-1 and TRBJ2-1; 9 bases are shared with TRBD2. Trimming at V came to 2 bases and at J to 6 bases, leaving 11 bases not matched to a gene. The CDR3 covers 17 residues. CDR1 SGHAT and CDR2 FQDESV come from the germline V gene (reference sequence). The CDR3 here is CASSLYWVGTSINEQFF. As DNA, the CDR3 is TGTGCCAGCAGCTTATACTGGGTCGGGACTAGCATCAATGAGCAGTTCTTC. Using reference TRBV11-1 and TRBJ2-1 for the parts outside the CDR3, the full variable domain is EAEVAQSPRYKITEKSQAVAFWCDPISGHATLYWYRQILGQGPELLVQFQDESVVDDSQLPKDRFSAERLKGVDSTLKIQPAELGDSAMYLCASSLYWVGTSINEQFFGPGTRLTVL.

This chain uses TRBV7-9 with TRBJ2-2, with D possibly TRBD2 on 5 matching bases. This CDR3 comprises 15 residues. V lost 5 bases and J 4 bases, leaving 14 bases between the germline ends. Germline CDR1 SEHNR, CDR2 FQNEAQ (reference sequence). This chain's CDR3 is CASSINGGSTGELFF. CDR3 DNA: TGTGCCAGCAGCATCAACGGAGGTTCCACCGGGGAGCTGTTTTTT.